A selection of T cell receptor beta chains follows, all from one sample in a study of HIV-infected children after antiretroviral therapy interruption. MiXCR was run by TCRdb on the 3' RACE reads, yielding one entry per CDR3 protein. The repertoire consists of about 46,000 distinct CDR3 sequences, with more than 3.5% occurring once and the leading ten covering 0.7%. Sequencing used CD45RA+ CD4+ T cells from PBMCs, pooled from several time points, obtained from a donor given antiretroviral therapy, either interrupted or continuous. The origin of the receptors is a pool of human donors with HIV. CDR3s include the opening cysteine and the closing phenylalanine or tryptophan. A D gene is named only where the DNA matches it firmly. Rows give clone size only sometimes, using once, few, many, or a class for an expanded clone.

d_gene	abundance	v_gene	j_gene	CDR3aa	CDR3nt
NA	NA	TRBV27	TRBJ2-3	CASSPHHWDTQYF	TGTGCCAGCAGTCCCCACCATTGGGATACGCAGTATTTT
NA	few	TRBV2	TRBJ1-6	CASGDVSSYNSPLHF	TGTGCCAGCGGGGACGTAAGCTCCTATAATTCACCCCTCCACTTT
NA	many	TRBV15	TRBJ2-3	CATSRDSVEKSQYF	TGTGCCACCAGCAGAGATTCGGTAGAAAAGTCGCAGTATTTT
TRBD2	NA	TRBV24-1	TRBJ2-1	CATSDFASGGYNEQFF	TGTGCCACCAGTGATTTCGCTAGCGGGGGTTACAATGAGCAGTTCTTC
NA	NA	TRBV5-1	TRBJ1-1	CASSLVGGSHTEAFF	TGCGCCAGCAGCTTGGTTGGGGGCTCACACACTGAAGCTTTCTTT
TRBD1	few	TRBV6-1	TRBJ1-1	CASTRQGVDTEAFF	TGTGCCAGCACCCGACAGGGGGTGGACACTGAAGCTTTCTTT
NA	many	TRBV29-1	TRBJ1-2	CSSGGGNYGYTF	TGCAGCTCCGGGGGAGGGAACTATGGCTACACCTTC
NA	many	TRBV29-1	TRBJ2-1	CSVVRQSSYNEQFF	TGCAGCGTTGTTCGACAGAGCTCCTACAATGAGCAGTTCTTC
NA	many	TRBV6-5	TRBJ2-1	CASSPRRRGPLYNEQFF	TGTGCCAGCAGCCCAAGACGCAGGGGTCCCCTCTACAATGAGCAGTTCTTC
NA	medium-sized	TRBV6-2/TRBV6-3	TRBJ1-6	CASRRTEPTSPLHF	TGTGCCAGCAGAAGGACAGAACCTACTTCACCCCTCCACTTT
TRBD1	NA	TRBV5-1	TRBJ1-6	CASSPGQGAGSPLHF	TGCGCCAGCAGCCCGGGACAGGGGGCAGGTTCACCCCTCCACTTT
NA	few	TRBV3-1	TRBJ2-7	CASSQARVSTPYEQYF	TGTGCCAGCAGCCAAGCTAGGGTTTCGACACCCTACGAGCAGTACTTC
NA	medium-sized	TRBV5-6	TRBJ2-7	CASSLDGLPPYEQYF	TGTGCCAGCAGCTTGGACGGTTTACCACCCTACGAGCAGTACTTC
NA	NA	TRBV25-1	TRBJ2-5	CASSESRLIETQYF	TGTGCCAGCAGTGAATCCCGGCTGATAGAGACCCAGTACTTC
NA	medium-sized	TRBV12-3/TRBV12-4	TRBJ1-1	CASSLGLQNTEAFF	TGTGCCAGCAGTTTGGGACTGCAGAACACTGAAGCTTTCTTT
TRBD1	NA	TRBV20-1	TRBJ1-1	CSARDNRGGTEAFF	TGCAGTGCTAGAGATAACAGGGGAGGTACTGAAGCTTTCTTT
TRBD1	many	TRBV2	TRBJ2-2	CASTPGQANTGELFF	TGTGCCAGCACCCCGGGACAGGCGAACACCGGGGAGCTGTTTTTT
NA	NA	TRBV28	TRBJ1-4	CATRGGVEEKLFF	TGTGCCACCCGGGGGGGAGTTGAAGAAAAACTGTTTTTT
NA	NA	TRBV20-1	TRBJ1-1	CSANVASTFSSEVFF	TGCAGTGCTAATGTTGCCAGCACATTCTCCTCTGAAGTTTTCTTT
NA	NA	TRBV6-6	TRBJ1-5	CASTYGSNQPQHF	TGTGCCAGTACTTACGGGAGCAATCAGCCCCAGCATTTT
NA	many	TRBV20-1	TRBJ1-1	CSALDRSDTEAFF	TGCAGTGCTCTCGACAGGTCCGACACTGAAGCTTTCTTT
NA	many	TRBV5-8	TRBJ1-5	CASSRSPRQPQHF	TGTGCCAGCAGCCGATCCCCCAGGCAACCCCAGCATTTT
NA	many	TRBV2	TRBJ2-1	CASSETPGRGGMQFF	TGTGCCAGCAGTGAAACACCAGGGAGGGGGGGGATGCAGTTCTTC
TRBD1	NA	TRBV5-1	TRBJ2-1	CASSSAGGQDEQFF	TGCGCCAGCAGCTCAGCAGGGGGCCAGGATGAGCAGTTCTTC
NA	few	TRBV12-3/TRBV12-4	TRBJ1-5	CASSFSGNQPQHF	TGTGCCAGCAGTTTCAGCGGCAATCAGCCCCAGCATTTT
TRBD1	few	TRBV3-1	TRBJ2-2	CASSLDRGRTGELFF	TGTGCCAGCAGCCTGGACAGGGGGCGCACCGGGGAGCTGTTTTTT
NA	many	TRBV11-2	TRBJ2-7	CASSRRSGGDPNEQYF	TGTGCCAGCAGCCGGCGGTCGGGCGGGGATCCGAACGAGCAGTACTTC
NA	many	TRBV24-1	TRBJ2-3	CAIADTDTQYF	TGTGCCATCGCCGACACAGATACGCAGTATTTT
NA	many	TRBV5-1	TRBJ1-1	CASSPFTGQNTEAFF	TGCGCCAGCAGCCCATTTACGGGGCAGAACACTGAAGCTTTCTTT
NA	many	TRBV2	TRBJ2-5	CASSEETETQYF	TGTGCCAGCAGTGAAGAGACGGAGACCCAGTACTTC
NA	many	TRBV19	TRBJ1-3	CASSATGLPNQASGNTIYF	TGTGCCAGCTCAGCGACAGGATTACCCAACCAAGCCTCTGGAAACACCATATATTTT
TRBD2	few	TRBV28	TRBJ2-2	CASASGGAAGELFF	TGTGCCAGCGCAAGCGGGGGGGCGGCCGGGGAGCTGTTTTTT
TRBD1	NA	TRBV29-1	TRBJ1-1	CSVGQGSSEAFF	TGCAGCGTGGGACAGGGATCTTCTGAAGCTTTCTTT
NA	many	TRBV10-3	TRBJ1-3	CAISEAAASGNTIYF	TGTGCCATCAGTGAGGCGGCAGCCTCTGGAAACACCATATATTTT
NA	many	TRBV6-6	TRBJ2-7	CASSRYSEQYF	TGTGCCAGCAGTAGGTACTCCGAGCAGTACTTC
TRBD1	many	TRBV6-1	TRBJ2-7	CASSPGTGAHEQYF	TGTGCCAGCAGTCCCGGGACAGGGGCCCACGAGCAGTACTTC
TRBD2	many	TRBV20-1	TRBJ2-3	CSAGEPTYTQYF	TGCAGCGCGGGGGAACCTACATATACGCAGTATTTT
NA	many	TRBV30	TRBJ2-3	CASAFGDTQYF	TGTGCCTCCGCCTTCGGGGATACGCAGTATTTT
TRBD1	many	TRBV4-1	TRBJ1-4	CASSQEGTGLGEKLFF	TGCGCCAGCAGCCAAGAGGGGACAGGGCTAGGGGAAAAACTGTTTTTT
NA	many	TRBV19	TRBJ1-2	CASSIEPEFNYGYTF	TGTGCCAGTAGTATAGAGCCGGAATTTAACTATGGCTACACCTTC
TRBD2	few	TRBV5-1	TRBJ2-7	CASSWGGFEQYF	TGCGCCAGCAGCTGGGGGGGTTTCGAGCAGTACTTC
NA	NA	TRBV23-1	TRBJ2-6	CASSQPPVPSGANVLTF	TGCGCCAGCAGTCAACCCCCCGTACCCTCTGGGGCCAACGTCCTGACTTTC
NA	few	TRBV24-1	TRBJ2-4	CATGAKDIQYF	TGTGCCACCGGTGCAAAGGACATTCAGTACTTC
NA	NA	TRBV3-1	TRBJ2-7	CASSQGRLVSYEQYF	TGTGCCAGCAGCCAAGGAAGACTAGTTAGTTACGAGCAGTACTTC